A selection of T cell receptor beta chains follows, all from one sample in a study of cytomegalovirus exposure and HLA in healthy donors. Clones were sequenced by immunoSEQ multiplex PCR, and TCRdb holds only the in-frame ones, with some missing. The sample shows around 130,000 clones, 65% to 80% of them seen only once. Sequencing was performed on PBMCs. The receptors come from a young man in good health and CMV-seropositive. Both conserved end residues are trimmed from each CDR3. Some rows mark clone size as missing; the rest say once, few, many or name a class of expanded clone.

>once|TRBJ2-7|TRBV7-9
ASSLEVRAYEQY
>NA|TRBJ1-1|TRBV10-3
AISEPRGLGAF
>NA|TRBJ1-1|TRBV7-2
ASSSWGGTEAF
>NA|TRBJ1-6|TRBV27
ASSYMTGLGYRSPLH
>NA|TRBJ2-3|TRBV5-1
ASSPIGTTSDTQY
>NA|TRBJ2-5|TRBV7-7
ASSLPGQGAGETQY
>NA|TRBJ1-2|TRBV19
ASTDRNYGYT
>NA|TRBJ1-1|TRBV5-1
ASSPTGVSNTEAF
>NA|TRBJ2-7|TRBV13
ASSLTGTWVSYEQY
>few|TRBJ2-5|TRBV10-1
ASSESHGQGRKTQY
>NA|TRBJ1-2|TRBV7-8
ASSLVGAFGYT
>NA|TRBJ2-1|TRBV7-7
ASSFARETEQF
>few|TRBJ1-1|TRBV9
ASSVTPGNTEAF
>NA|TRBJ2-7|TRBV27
ASSLSLSYEQY
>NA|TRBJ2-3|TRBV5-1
ASSLGTGTDTQY
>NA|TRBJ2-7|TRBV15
ATSPLGSYEQY
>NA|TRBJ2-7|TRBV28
ASSPGLEQY
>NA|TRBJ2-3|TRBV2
ASSADRTRGTDTQY
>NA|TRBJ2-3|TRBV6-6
ASNSLRTGDTDTQY
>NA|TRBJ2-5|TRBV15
ATSISGGAVETQY
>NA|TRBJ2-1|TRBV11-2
ASSSIGGYNEQF
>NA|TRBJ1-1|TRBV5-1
ASSGGASNTEAF
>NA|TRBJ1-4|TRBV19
ASSIRATNEKLF
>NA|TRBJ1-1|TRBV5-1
ASSRQGGNTEAF
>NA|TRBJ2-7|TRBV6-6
ASSHGDYEQY
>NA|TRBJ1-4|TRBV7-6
ASQGWGNEKLF
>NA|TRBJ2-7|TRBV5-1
ASSLRAGNFDEQY
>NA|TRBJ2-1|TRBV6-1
ASSDPGTRKF
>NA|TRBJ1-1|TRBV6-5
ASSWTEVGEAF
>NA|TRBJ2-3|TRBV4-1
ASSQETAGGGNTQY
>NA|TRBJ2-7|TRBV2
ASRLGAFNEQY
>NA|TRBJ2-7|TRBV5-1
ASSLEDRGDEQY
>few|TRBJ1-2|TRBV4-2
ASSLPGANYGYT
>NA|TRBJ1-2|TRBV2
ASSGGQGERYT
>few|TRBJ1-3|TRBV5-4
ASSPDSPLSGNTIY
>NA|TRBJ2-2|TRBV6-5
ASSRNRLGGELF
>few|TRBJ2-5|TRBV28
ASNARQETQY
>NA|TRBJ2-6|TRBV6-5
ASRSPGSGANGLT
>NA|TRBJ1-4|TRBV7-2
ASSSGLMYEKLF
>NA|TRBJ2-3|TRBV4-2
ASSLTSGGAGGTDTQY
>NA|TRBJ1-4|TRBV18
ASSRGQGEEKLF
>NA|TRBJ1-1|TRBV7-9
ASSTQDRLNTEAF
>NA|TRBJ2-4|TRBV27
ASSLDRTLAKNSQY
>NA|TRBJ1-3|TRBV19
ASSIFDSSGNTIY
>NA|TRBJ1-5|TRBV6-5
ASSPDRGRNQPQH
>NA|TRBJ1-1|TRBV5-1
ASSLVASRTEAF
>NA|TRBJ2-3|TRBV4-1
ASSQDGARKY
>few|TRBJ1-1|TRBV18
ASSRQGADTEAF
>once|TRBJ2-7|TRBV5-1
ASSSSGGRTYEQY
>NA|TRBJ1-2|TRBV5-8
ASSLAGVHPGANYGYT